The source of this T cell receptor (beta chain) is a study of cytomegalovirus exposure and HLA in healthy donors. Whole-study findings and limits: High sensitivity and specificity were reportedly achieved when the classifier diagnosed cytomegalovirus status. A list of 150 or so TCR beta chains associated with cytomegalovirus was given. One later analysis, an examination of the 120 or so validation repertoires, found that first-cohort TCR clusters tended to co-occur in them.

Notes on this clone: Its target is unknown.

This CDR3 contains 13 residues. Per germline, CDR1 SQVTM and CDR2 ANQGSEA. Unmatched junction bases numbered 7, after V lost 3 bases and J lost 7 bases. Libraries were prepared by immunoSEQ multiplex PCR; TCRdb keeps only in-frame clonotypes and omits some of them. This sample carries 90,000 to 120,000 clones, approximately 94% of them seen once, and the ten largest clones take roughly 0.67%. This clonotype was obtained from a woman between 18 and 29 years old in good health and CMV-seronegative. This chain joins TRBV29-1 and TRBJ2-3; 7 nucleotides line up with TRBD2. The sample consisted of PBMCs. This CDR3 reads CSVDWLADNTQYF. For the CDR3, the DNA is TGCAGCGTTGATTGGCTAGCGGATAATACGCAGTATTTT.